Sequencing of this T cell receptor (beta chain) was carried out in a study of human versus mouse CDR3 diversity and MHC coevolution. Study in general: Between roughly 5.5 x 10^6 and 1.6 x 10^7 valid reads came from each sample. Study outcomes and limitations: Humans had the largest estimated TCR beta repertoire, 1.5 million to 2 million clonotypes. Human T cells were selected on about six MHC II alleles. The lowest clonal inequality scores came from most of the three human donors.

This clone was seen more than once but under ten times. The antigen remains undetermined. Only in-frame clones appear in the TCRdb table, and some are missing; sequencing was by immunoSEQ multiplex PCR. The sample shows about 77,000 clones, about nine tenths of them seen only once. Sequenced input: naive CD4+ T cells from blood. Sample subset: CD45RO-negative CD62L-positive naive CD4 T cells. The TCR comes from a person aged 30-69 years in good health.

CDR3 sequence reads: CASSSGDTEAFF. CDR3 nucleotide sequence: TGTGCCAGCAGTTCAGGGGACACTGAAGCTTTCTTT. The rearrangement links TRBV28 to TRBJ1-1, with D tentatively TRBD1 (6 bases). The germline V gene has CDR1 MDHEN and CDR2 SYDVKM. V lost 4 bases and J lost 3, with 6 bases in between. The CDR3 length is 12 residues.